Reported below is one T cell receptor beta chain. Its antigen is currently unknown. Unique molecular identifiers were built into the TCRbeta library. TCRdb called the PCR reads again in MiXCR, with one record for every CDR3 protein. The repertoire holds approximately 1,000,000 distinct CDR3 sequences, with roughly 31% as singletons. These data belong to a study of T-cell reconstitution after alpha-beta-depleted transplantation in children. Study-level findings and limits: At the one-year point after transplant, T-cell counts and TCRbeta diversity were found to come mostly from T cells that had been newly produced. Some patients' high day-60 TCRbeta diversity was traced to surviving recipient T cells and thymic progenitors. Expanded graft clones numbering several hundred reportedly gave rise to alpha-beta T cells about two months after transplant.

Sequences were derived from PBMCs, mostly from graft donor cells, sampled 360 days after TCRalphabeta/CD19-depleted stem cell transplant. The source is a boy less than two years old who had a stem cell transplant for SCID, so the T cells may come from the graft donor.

In nucleotides, the CDR3 is TGTGCCAGCAGCCACCTGGGAGCACACTACACTGAAGCTTTCTTT. Its protein product is CASSHLGAHYTEAFF. The rearrangement links TRBV5-6 to TRBJ1-1; D gene unclear. V was clipped by 4 bases and J by 3 bases, with 16 bases between them. Germline CDR1 is SGHDT and CDR2 is YYEEEE. This CDR3 spans 15 amino acids.